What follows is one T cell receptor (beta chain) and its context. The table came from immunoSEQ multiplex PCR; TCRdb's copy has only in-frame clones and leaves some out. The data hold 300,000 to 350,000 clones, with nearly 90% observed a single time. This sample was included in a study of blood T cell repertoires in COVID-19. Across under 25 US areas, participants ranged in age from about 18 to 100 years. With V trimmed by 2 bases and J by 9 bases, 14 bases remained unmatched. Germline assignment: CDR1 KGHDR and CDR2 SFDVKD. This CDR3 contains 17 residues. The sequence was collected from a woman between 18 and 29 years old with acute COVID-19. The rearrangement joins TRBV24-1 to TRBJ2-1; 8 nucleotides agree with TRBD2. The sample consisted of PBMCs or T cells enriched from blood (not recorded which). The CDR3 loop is CATSDSREGEFSAEQFF. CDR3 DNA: TGTGCCACCAGTGATTCACGGGAGGGCGAATTCTCCGCTGAGCAGTTCTTC.